Below, 12 T cell receptor beta chains from the same sample are listed, as sequenced in a study of T cell changes during pregnancy in multiple sclerosis. TCRdb's table, derived via immunoSEQ multiplex PCR, lists solely in-frame clones and lacks some. The sample holds some 31,000 clones, 80% to 90% seen once. The sequences come from CD8+ T cells from peripheral blood mononuclear cells, collected in the third trimester of pregnancy. The receptors were gathered from a female donor with multiple sclerosis, enrolled in a pregnancy study.

The chain carries TRBV9 and TRBJ2-4; 10 bases fit TRBD1. The trim removed 4 bases at V and 3 bases at J, leaving 7 bases unmatched. The CDR3 totals 16 residues. Germline values: CDR1 SGDLS, CDR2 YYNGEE. Written as DNA, the CDR3 is TGTGCCAGCAGCCCCGGGACAGGGGTCATCAAAAACATTCAGTACTTC. It yields the protein CASSPGTGVIKNIQYF.

This chain uses TRBV9 with TRBJ1-2; perhaps TRBD1 as D (5 bases). V was trimmed by 7 bases and J by 8 bases, leaving 15 bases between them. The CDR3 is made up of 12 amino acids. CDR1 and CDR2 from the germline V gene are SGDLS and YYNGEE. The CDR3 region has the DNA TGTGCCAGCGGGGGGGGTGGGTACGGCTACACCTTC. Encoded protein: CASGGGGYGYTF.

The chain carries TRBV7-9 and TRBJ2-2, with D unclear. This CDR3 has 17 amino acids. Trimming shortened V by 2 bases and J by 1 base, and 14 bases separated the two germline ends. The germline gives CDR1 SEHNR, CDR2 FQNEAQ (reference sequence). This chain's CDR3 is CASSLLKETVNTGELFF. The CDR3 nucleotides read TGTGCCAGCAGCTTATTGAAGGAGACTGTGAACACCGGGGAGCTGTTTTTT.

The table lists this clone with a few counts. This chain joins TRBV19 and TRBJ1-3, with D uncertain. V gave up 6 bases and J gave up 0 bases, with 12 bases separating them. CDR3 length equals 15 residues. The germline gives CDR1 LNHDA, CDR2 SQIVND (reference sequence). CDR3 amino acids: CASRSPTISGNTIYF. For the CDR3, the DNA is TGTGCCAGTAGGAGCCCGACTATCTCTGGAAACACCATATATTTT.

CDR3 loop: CASSQLAGGEETQYF. CDR3 bases: TGTGCCAGCAGTCAACTAGCGGGGGGCGAAGAGACCCAGTACTTC. V and J are TRBV2 and TRBJ2-5; TRBD2 matches 12 bases. V was clipped by 5 bases and J by 3 bases; unmatched bases: 4. This CDR3 contains 15 residues. Germline V CDR1 and CDR2: SNHLY, FYNNEI.

The gene calls are TRBV19 and TRBJ2-2; the D is unclear. V lost 3 bases to trimming and J lost 6 bases, with 8 bases between them. CDR3 size: 13 residues. The germline V gene encodes CDR1 LNHDA and CDR2 SQIVND (reference sequence). The CDR3 nucleotides read TGTGCCAGTAGTATTCAGTCTTCCGGGGAGCTGTTTTTT. Amino acids: CASSIQSSGELFF.

The V call is TRBV11-2, the J call TRBJ2-7; 16 bases are a match to TRBD2. This CDR3 spans 16 amino acids. V shed 1 base, J shed 6 bases, and the junction held 3 bases outside the gene matches. Germline V gene sequence: CDR1 SGHAT, CDR2 FQNNGV. The chain's CDR3 is CASSLVGTSGRAEQYF. CDR3 coding DNA: TGTGCCAGCAGCTTAGTCGGGACTAGCGGGAGGGCCGAGCAGTACTTC.

V is TRBV13 and J is TRBJ1-2; D may be TRBD1 (5 bases). V was cut by 5 bases and J by 5 bases, with 15 bases left in between. CDR1 is PRHDT, CDR2 FYEKMQ, per germline (reference sequence). This CDR3 has 14 residues. The CDR3 region has the DNA TGTGCCAGCAGCCCGAGCGGGACCCTATATGGCTACACCTTC. Its protein is CASSPSGTLYGYTF.

This chain joins TRBV6-5 and TRBJ2-5; 7 nucleotides match TRBD2. The germline V gene has CDR1 MNHEY and CDR2 SVGAGI. Trimming removed 0 bases from V and 5 bases from J; junction bases left unmatched: 9. This CDR3 spans 16 amino acids. The CDR3 loop is CASSYSTAGAGETQYF. CDR3 in DNA: TGTGCCAGCAGTTACTCGACGGCGGGAGCGGGGGAGACCCAGTACTTC.

The chain recombines TRBV7-2 with TRBJ2-7; the D gene is possibly TRBD2 (6 bases). With 5 bases removed from V and 0 bases from J, the gap between germline ends came to 14 bases. The CDR3 contains 15 residues. The germline V gene has CDR1 SGHTA and CDR2 FQGNSA. CDR3 coding DNA: TGTGCCAGCAGCCCGGGGAGGCGGGGCTCCTACGAGCAGTACTTC. Translated, it gives CASSPGRRGSYEQYF.

The CDR3 reads CASSQDQGTGGYTF. DNA for the CDR3: TGCGCCAGCAGCCAAGATCAAGGGACAGGGGGCTACACCTTC. This chain joins TRBV4-1 and TRBJ1-2; 9 positions match TRBD1. J lost 8 bases, V lost 0 bases, and 4 bases had no gene match. The CDR3 runs to 14 residues. CDR1 is MGHRA and CDR2 is YSYEKL in the germline V gene.

The chain couples TRBV28 to TRBJ1-1; D is ambiguous. CDR3 size: 11 residues. The V end lost 3 bases, the J end lost 4 bases, and 3 bases lay between the germline ends. Germline V CDR1 and CDR2: MDHEN, SYDVKM. The CDR3 nucleotides are TGTGCCAGCAGTTTGGCCACTGAAGCTTTCTTT. It codes for CASSLATEAFF.